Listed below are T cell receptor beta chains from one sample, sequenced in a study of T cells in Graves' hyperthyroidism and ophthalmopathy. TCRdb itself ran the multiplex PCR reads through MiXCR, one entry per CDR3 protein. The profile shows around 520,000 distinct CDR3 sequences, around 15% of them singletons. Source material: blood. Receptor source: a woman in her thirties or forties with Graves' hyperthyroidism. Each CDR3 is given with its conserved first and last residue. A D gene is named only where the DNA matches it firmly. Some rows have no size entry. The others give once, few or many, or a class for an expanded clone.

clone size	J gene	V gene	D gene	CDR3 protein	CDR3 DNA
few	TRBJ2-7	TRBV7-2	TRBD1	CAGSLGTGGPYEQYF	TGTGCCGGCAGTCTCGGGACAGGGGGCCCCTACGAGCAGTACTTC
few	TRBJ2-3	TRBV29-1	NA	CSVRLVDTQYF	TGCAGCGTACGGCTAGTAGATACGCAGTATTTT
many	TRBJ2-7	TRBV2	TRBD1	CASRDTGGYSYEQYF	TGTGCCAGCAGAGATACAGGGGGATACTCCTACGAGCAGTACTTC
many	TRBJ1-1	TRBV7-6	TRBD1	CASSQRTGEYTEAFF	TGTGCCAGCAGCCAGCGGACAGGGGAGTACACTGAAGCTTTCTTT
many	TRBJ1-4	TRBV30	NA	CAWSETGNGEKLFF	TGTGCCTGGAGTGAAACAGGGAACGGTGAAAAACTGTTTTTT
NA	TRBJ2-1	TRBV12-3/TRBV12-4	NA	CASRERELGEQFF	TGTGCCAGCAGGGAACGGGAGTTGGGTGAGCAGTTCTTC
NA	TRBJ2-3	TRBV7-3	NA	CASSPDRYTDTQYF	TGTGCCAGCAGCCCGGACCGATACACAGATACGCAGTATTTT
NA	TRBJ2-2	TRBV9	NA	CASRQGRTGELFF	TGTGCCAGCAGACAGGGGAGGACCGGGGAGCTGTTTTTT
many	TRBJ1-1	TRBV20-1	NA	CSAGKGTVNTEAFF	TGCAGTGCCGGTAAGGGGACGGTGAACACTGAAGCTTTCTTT
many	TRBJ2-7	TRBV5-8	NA	CASSLDWSSYEQYF	TGTGCCAGCAGCTTGGACTGGAGCTCCTACGAGCAGTACTTC
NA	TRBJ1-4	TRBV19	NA	CASLRGRGEKLFF	TGTGCCAGTTTAAGGGGCAGAGGTGAAAAACTGTTTTTT
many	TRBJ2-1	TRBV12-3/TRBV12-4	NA	CASSPALGIHNEQFF	TGTGCCAGCAGCCCGGCTTTGGGAATCCACAATGAGCAGTTCTTC
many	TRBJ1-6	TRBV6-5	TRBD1	CASSYSSGGQGDSPLHF	TGTGCCAGCAGTTACTCGAGTGGAGGACAGGGAGATTCACCCCTCCACTTT
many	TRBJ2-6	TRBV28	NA	CASSRPAGLSGANVLTF	TGTGCCAGCAGCCGCCCCGCAGGACTCTCTGGGGCCAACGTCCTGACTTTC
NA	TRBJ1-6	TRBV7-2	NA	CASSLAPRGVYNSPLHF	TGTGCCAGCAGCCTAGCCCCAAGAGGGGTATATAATTCACCCCTCCACTTT
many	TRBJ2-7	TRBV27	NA	CASSSSSWAYEQYF	TGTGCCAGCAGTTCATCTAGCTGGGCCTACGAGCAGTACTTC
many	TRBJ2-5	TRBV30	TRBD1	CAWSTGRQGQETQYF	TGTGCCTGGAGTACAGGAAGACAGGGCCAAGAGACCCAGTACTTC
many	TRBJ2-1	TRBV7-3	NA	CASSLGFAGNEQFF	TGTGCCAGCAGCTTAGGGTTTGCAGGGAATGAGCAGTTCTTC
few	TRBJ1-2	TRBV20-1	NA	CSARDRPPIMDGYTF	TGCAGTGCTAGGGACCGACCTCCAATCATGGATGGCTACACCTTC
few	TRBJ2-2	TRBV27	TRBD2	CASSSGLAGGWNTGELFF	TGTGCCAGCAGTTCCGGACTAGCGGGAGGATGGAACACCGGGGAGCTGTTTTTT